This TCR beta chain was identified in a study of shared clonotypes between healthy human individuals. Study in general: Three plates were used per donor for CD4 naive, three for CD4 memory, two for CD8 naive and one for CD8 memory. Findings of the study overall: Since donors were few, the genetic and exposure-history diversity represented was limited.

Partitioning of CD4+ cells yielded a CD45RA+ naive subset and a CD45RA-negative memory subset. This clone has just a few counts. The antigen is not known. The authors split each subset's genomic DNA evenly across several immunoSEQ plates. The data were produced by immunoSEQ multiplex PCR, yet TCRdb's version contains in-frame clones alone and is incomplete. The table records about 980,000 clones, 60% to 85% of them present only once. Trimming cost V 8 bases and J 3 bases, with 14 bases left between them. The germline V gene has CDR1 MNHNS and CDR2 SASEGT. The CDR3 loop spans 14 amino acids. The sequencing input was memory CD4+ T cells sorted from blood. The sample's subset: CD45RA-negative fraction. The chain couples TRBV6-1 to TRBJ1-5; D remains unclear. This receptor was taken from a man younger than 35 in good health. The CDR3 loop reads CASRETITNQPQHF. Here the CDR3 DNA reads TGTGCCAGCCGAGAGACTATCACCAATCAGCCCCAGCATTTT.